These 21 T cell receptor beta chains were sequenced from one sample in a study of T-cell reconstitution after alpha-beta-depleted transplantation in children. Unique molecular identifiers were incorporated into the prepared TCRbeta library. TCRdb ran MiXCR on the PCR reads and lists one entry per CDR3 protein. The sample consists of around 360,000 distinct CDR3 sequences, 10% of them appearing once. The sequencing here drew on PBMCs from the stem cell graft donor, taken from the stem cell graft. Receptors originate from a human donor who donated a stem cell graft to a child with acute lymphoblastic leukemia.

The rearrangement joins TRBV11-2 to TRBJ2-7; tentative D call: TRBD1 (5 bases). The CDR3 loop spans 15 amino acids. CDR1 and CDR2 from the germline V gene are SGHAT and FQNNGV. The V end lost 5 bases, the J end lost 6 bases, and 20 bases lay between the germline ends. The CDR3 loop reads CASSPYWATGSEQYF. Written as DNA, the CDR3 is TGTGCCAGCAGCCCCTATTGGGCTACAGGTTCCGAGCAGTACTTC. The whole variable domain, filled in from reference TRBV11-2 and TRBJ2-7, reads EAGVAQSPRYKIIEKRQSVAFWCNPISGHATLYWYQQILGQGPKLLIQFQNNGVVDDSQLPKDRFSAERLKGVDSTLKIQPAKLEDSAVYLCASSPYWATGSEQYFGPGTRLTVT.

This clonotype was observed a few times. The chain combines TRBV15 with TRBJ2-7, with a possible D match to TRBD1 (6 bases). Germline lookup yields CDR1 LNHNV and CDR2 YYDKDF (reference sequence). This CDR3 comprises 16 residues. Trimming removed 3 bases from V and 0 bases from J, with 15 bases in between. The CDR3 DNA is TGTGCCACCAGCAGTCGAACAGGGATTAACTCCTACGAGCAGTACTTC. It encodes CATSSRTGINSYEQYF.

CDR3 sequence (DNA): TGTGCCAGCAGCTTAGAGGGCGGCATCTACAATGAGCAGTTCTTC. As protein: CASSLEGGIYNEQFF. The chain uses TRBV7-2 and TRBJ2-1; D is ambiguous. V was pared by 1 base and J by 3 bases, with 10 bases between. Looked up from germline, CDR1 is SGHTA and CDR2 is FQGNSA. The length of the CDR3 is 15 residues. Full variable domain (missing parts from reference TRBV7-2 and TRBJ2-1): GAGVSQSPSNKVTEKGKDVELRCDPISGHTALYWYRQSLGQGLEFLIYFQGNSAPDKSGLPSDRFSAERTGGSVSTLTIQRTQQEDSAVYLCASSLEGGIYNEQFFGPGTRLTVL.

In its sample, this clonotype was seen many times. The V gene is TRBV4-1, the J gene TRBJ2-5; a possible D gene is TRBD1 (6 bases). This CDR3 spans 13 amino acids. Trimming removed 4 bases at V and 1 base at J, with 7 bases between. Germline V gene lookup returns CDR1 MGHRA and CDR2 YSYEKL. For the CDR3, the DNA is TGCGCCAGCAGCCCGGACAGCCAAGAGACCCAGTACTTC. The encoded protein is CASSPDSQETQYF.

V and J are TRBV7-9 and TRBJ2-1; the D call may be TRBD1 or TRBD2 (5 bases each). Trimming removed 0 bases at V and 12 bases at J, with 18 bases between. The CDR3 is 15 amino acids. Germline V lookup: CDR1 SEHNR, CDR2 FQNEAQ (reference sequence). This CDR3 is CASSLARGVPDRQFF. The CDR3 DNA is TGTGCCAGCAGCTTAGCGCGAGGGGTCCCGGATCGGCAGTTCTTC. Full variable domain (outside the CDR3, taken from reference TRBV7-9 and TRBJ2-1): DTGVSQNPRHKITKRGQNVTFRCDPISEHNRLYWYRQTLGQGPEFLTYFQNEAQLEKSRLLSDRFSAERPKGSFSTLEIQRTEQGDSAMYLCASSLARGVPDRQFFGPGTRLTVL.

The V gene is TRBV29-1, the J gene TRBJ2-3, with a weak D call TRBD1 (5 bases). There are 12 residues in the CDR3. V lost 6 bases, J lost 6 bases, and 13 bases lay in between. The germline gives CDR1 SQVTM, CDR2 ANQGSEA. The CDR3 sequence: CSVPDTSDTQYF. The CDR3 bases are TGCAGCGTCCCGGACACTTCGGATACGCAGTATTTT.

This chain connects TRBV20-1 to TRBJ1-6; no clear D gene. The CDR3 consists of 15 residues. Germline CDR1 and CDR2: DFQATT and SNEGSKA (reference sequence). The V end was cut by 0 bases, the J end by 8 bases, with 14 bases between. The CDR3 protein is CSARDPRGSDSPLHF. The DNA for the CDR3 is TGCAGTGCTAGAGATCCGCGGGGTTCGGATTCACCCCTCCACTTT.

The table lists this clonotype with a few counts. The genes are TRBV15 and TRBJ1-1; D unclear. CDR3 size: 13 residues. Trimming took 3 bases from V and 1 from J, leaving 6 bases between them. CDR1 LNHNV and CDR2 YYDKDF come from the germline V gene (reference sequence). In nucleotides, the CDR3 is TGTGCCACCAGCAGCTCAGGGAACACTGAAGCTTTCTTT. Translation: CATSSSGNTEAFF.

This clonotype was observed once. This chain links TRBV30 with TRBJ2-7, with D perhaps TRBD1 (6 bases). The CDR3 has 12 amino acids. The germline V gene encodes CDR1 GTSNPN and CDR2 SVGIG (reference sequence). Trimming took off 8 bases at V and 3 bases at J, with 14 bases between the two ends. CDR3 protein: CAGQGNNYEQYF. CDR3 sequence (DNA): TGTGCCGGGCAGGGGAATAACTACGAGCAGTACTTC.

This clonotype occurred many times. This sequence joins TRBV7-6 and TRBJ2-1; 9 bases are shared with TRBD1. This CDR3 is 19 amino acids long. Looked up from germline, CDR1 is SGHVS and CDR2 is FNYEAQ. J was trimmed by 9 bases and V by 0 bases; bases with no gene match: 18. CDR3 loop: CASSLAVTGGTFSGGEQFF. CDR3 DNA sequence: TGTGCCAGCAGCTTAGCCGTGACAGGGGGTACCTTTTCAGGGGGTGAGCAGTTCTTC.

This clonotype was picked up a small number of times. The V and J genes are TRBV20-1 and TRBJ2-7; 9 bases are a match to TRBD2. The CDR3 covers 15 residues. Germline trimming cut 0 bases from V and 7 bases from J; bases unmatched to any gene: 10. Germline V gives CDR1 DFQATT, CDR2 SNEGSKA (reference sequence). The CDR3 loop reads CSARDEAGGPSEQYF. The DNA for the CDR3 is TGCAGTGCTAGAGATGAGGCGGGAGGGCCGAGTGAGCAGTACTTC.

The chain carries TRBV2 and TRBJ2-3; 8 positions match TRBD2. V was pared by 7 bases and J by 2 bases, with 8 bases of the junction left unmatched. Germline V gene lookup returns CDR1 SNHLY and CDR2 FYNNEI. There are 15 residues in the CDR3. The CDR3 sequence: CASKLSGTTTDTQYF. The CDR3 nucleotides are TGTGCCAGCAAGCTTAGCGGGACAACCACAGATACGCAGTATTTT.

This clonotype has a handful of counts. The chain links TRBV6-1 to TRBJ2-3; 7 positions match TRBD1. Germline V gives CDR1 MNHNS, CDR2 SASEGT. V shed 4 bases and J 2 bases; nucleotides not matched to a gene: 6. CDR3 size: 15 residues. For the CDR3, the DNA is TGTGCCAGCAGTGCCCGACAGGGATACACAGATACGCAGTATTTT. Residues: CASSARQGYTDTQYF.

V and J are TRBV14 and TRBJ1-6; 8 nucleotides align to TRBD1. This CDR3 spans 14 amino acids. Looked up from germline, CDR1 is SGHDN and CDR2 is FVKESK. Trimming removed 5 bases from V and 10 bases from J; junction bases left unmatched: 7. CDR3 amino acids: CASSEVGQESPLHF. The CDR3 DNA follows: TGTGCCAGCAGCGAAGTGGGACAGGAATCACCCCTCCACTTT.

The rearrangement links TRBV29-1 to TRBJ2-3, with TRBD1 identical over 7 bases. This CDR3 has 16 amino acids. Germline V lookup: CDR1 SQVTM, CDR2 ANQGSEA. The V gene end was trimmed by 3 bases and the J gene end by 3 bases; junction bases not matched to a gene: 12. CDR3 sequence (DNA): TGCAGCGTTGAGGGGCCGACAGGGAAGGGGACAGATACGCAGTATTTT. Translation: CSVEGPTGKGTDTQYF.

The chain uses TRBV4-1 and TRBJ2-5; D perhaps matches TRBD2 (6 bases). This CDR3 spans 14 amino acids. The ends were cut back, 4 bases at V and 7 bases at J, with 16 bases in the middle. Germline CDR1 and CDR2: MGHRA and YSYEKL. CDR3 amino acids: CASSRGDGLGTQYF. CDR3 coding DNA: TGCGCCAGCAGCCGCGGGGACGGTCTAGGGACCCAGTACTTC.

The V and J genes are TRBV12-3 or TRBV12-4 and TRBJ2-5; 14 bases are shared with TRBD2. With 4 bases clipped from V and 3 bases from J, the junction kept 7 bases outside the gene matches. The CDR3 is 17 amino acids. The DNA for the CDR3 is TGTGCCAGCAGTTCCTTTGGGACTAGCGGGAGTAAAGAGACCCAGTACTTC. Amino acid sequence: CASSSFGTSGSKETQYF.

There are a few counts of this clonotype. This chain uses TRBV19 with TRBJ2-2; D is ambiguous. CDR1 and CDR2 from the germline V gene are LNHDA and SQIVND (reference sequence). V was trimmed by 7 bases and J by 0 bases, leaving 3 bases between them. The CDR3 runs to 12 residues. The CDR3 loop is CASTSNTGELFF. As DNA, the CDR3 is TGTGCCAGTACCTCGAACACCGGGGAGCTGTTTTTT.

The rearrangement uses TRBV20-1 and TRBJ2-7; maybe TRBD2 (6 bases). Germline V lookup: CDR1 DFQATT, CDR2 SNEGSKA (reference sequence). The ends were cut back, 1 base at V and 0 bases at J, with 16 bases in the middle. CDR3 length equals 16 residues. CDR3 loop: CSARGLGKGSSYEQYF. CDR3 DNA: TGCAGTGCTAGAGGACTAGGGAAGGGAAGCTCCTACGAGCAGTACTTC.

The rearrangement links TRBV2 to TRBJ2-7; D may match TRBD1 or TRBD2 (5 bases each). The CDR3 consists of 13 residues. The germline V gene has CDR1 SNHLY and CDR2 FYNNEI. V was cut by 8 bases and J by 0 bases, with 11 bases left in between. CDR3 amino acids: CASGTGTSYEQYF. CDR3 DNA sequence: TGTGCCAGCGGGACGGGGACCTCCTACGAGCAGTACTTC.

CDR3 nucleotide sequence: TGTGCCAGCAGTTCATGGGGGCTCACTGGAAACACCATATATTTT. Its protein is CASSSWGLTGNTIYF. The chain employs TRBV12-3 or TRBV12-4 and TRBJ1-3, with D possibly TRBD1 on 6 matching bases. V was pared by 4 bases and J by 2 bases, with 12 bases between. The CDR3 runs to 15 residues.